This T cell receptor (beta chain) was captured by sequencing in a study of shared clonotypes between healthy human individuals. Only in-frame clones appear in the TCRdb table, and some are missing; sequencing was by immunoSEQ multiplex PCR. The sample comprises a few million clones, more than 80% of which are singletons, and roughly 0.14% rests with the top ten. With respect to this clone: At one end the junction does not follow the germline gene, possibly because of a read error. The same CDR3 can be traced to other DNA sequences in this sample.

Adults of Caucasian background living in Nashville, Tennessee made up all donors. The CDR3 extends over 15 amino acids. Germline V gene data show CDR1 as KGHSH and CDR2 as LQKENI. The sequencing input was naive CD4+ T cells sorted from blood. Stated subset: CD45RA+ positively selected. The chain links TRBV18 to TRBJ1-5, with D hard to call. This clonotype originated in a man between 18 and 35 years old in good health. CDR3 amino acids: CASSPEMDSNQPQHF. CDR3 nucleotides: TGTGCCAGCTCTCCAGAAATGGATAGCAATCAACCCCAGCATTTT.